This T cell receptor (beta chain) was sequenced during a study of identical twins. Template switching, a step in the protocol, added a universal primer site, and cDNA carried unique molecular identifiers. TCRdb itself ran the 5' RACE reads through MiXCR, one entry per CDR3 protein. The table has about 690,000 distinct CDR3 sequences, approximately 6% seen once. This clonotype came up many times. CDR1 is KGHDR and CDR2 is SFDVKD in the germline V gene. Deletions cut 9 bases from V and 0 bases from J, with 2 bases between. This CDR3 spans 11 amino acids. The clonotype comes from a man aged 18 to 29 in good health. The sample comprised naive T cells sorted from blood. This rearrangement joins TRBV24-1 to TRBJ1-3; no clear D. The CDR3: CATCSGNTIYF. Here the CDR3 DNA reads TGTGCCACCTGCTCTGGAAACACCATATATTTT.